This TCR beta chain appears in the sequencing data of a study of blood T cells in healthy people across ages. Points from the study as a whole: Estimates based on one million T cells were treated as lower bounds.

Total RNA was extracted at no less than 5.5 micrograms per sample. Points on this clonotype: The antigen is not known.

Germline lookup yields CDR1 GTSNPN and CDR2 SVGIG (reference sequence). The CDR3 consists of 14 residues. Trimming removed 3 bases from V and 11 bases from J, with 19 bases in between. Through a sample-barcoded 5' primer and a J-beta primer mix, a second PCR was run for roughly 6 to 11 cycles. Using its own MiXCR run on the 5' RACE reads, TCRdb lists one record per CDR3 protein. The sample shows about 1,000,000 distinct CDR3 sequences, 35% to 50% of them seen only once. The source material was blood. This receptor was identified in an older woman in good health. This chain connects TRBV30 to TRBJ1-4, with D maybe TRBD1 (5 bases). The CDR3 spells CAWSPGHGGAKLFF. The CDR3 DNA reads as TGTGCCTGGAGCCCCGGACACGGTGGAGCGAAACTGTTTTTT.